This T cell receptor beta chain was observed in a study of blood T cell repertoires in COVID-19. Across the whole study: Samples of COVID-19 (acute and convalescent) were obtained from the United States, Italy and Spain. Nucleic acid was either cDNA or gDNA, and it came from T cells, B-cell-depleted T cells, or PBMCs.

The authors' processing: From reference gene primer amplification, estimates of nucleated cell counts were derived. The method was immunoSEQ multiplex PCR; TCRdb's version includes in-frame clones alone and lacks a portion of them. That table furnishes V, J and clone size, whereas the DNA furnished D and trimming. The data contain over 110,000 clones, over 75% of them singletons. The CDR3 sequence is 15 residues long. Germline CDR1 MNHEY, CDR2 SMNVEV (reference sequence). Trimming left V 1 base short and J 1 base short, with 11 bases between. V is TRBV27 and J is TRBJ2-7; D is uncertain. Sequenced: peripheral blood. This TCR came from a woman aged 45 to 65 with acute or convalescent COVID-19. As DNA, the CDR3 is TGTGCCAGCAGTTTATTTAACAGCCTATCCTACGAGCAGTACTTC. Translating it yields CASSLFNSLSYEQYF.